This TCR beta chain was identified during a study of neoadjuvant nivolumab and ipilimumab in lung cancer. General study points: Only a single major-pathologic-response sample was available for clonality analysis.

Sequencing was performed with immunoSEQ multiplex PCR; in TCRdb, only in-frame clones are kept and a portion is missing. The sample includes roughly 10,000 clones, 70% to 80% of them seen just once. Germline V gene lookup returns CDR1 KGHSH and CDR2 LQKENI. V lost 6 bases and J lost 9; bases outside the gene matches: 8. The CDR3 spans 15 residues. This clone occurred once. What it recognizes is unknown. The gene calls are TRBV18 and TRBJ2-1; 13 bases are a match to TRBD2. This specimen was tumor tissue, taken after neoadjuvant nivolumab, alone or with ipilimumab, at or shortly before surgery. This TCR came from an adult with non-small cell lung cancer. Some clones in this sample may be carry-over from other donors' samples. The CDR3 loop is CASSPGTSGAGEQFF. The CDR3 DNA reads as TGTGCCAGCTCCCCGGGGACTAGCGGGGCGGGTGAGCAGTTCTTC. Together with reference TRBV18 and TRBJ2-1, the CDR3 gives the full variable domain: NAGVMQNPRHLVRRRGQEARLRCSPMKGHSHVYWYRQLPEEGLKFMVYLQKENIIDESGMPKERFSAEFPKEGPSILRIQQVVRGDSAAYFCASSPGTSGAGEQFFGPGTRLTVL.